These 13 T cell receptor beta chains were all obtained from the same sample, sequenced in a study of CD8 T cells in Susac syndrome. With random hexamers, about 0.5 to 1 ug RNA was reverse transcribed. TCRdb independently ran MiXCR on the immunoSEQ multiplex PCR reads; one entry per CDR3 protein. Here the sample spans 90,000 to 150,000 distinct CDR3 sequences, around 95% being singletons. The sequencing sample was made of CD4+ T cells from PBMCs. These TCRs come from a human donor in good health.

CDR3 in amino acids: CASSLQGPTRETQYF. CDR3 DNA sequence: TGTGCCAGCAGCTTGCAAGGACCCACGAGAGAGACCCAGTACTTC. The chain uses TRBV5-4 and TRBJ2-5, with no clear D. The CDR3 spans 15 residues. Germline CDR1 reads SGHNT; CDR2 reads YYREEE (reference sequence). V lost 1 base and J lost 4, with 14 bases in between.

The chain joins TRBV7-9 to TRBJ2-7, with D perhaps TRBD2 (7 bases). The V end was cut by 3 bases, the J end by 5 bases, with 11 bases between. There are 13 residues in the CDR3. From germline, CDR1 is SEHNR and CDR2 FQNEAQ (reference sequence). The CDR3 region is CASSFGRGNEQYF. The CDR3 nucleotides are TGTGCCAGCAGCTTTGGGAGGGGGAACGAGCAGTACTTC.

The chain is built from TRBV11-2 and TRBJ2-2, with D possibly matching TRBD1 (5 bases). CDR1 and CDR2 from the germline V gene are SGHAT and FQNNGV. V lost 5 bases and J lost 0, with 13 bases in between. The CDR3 spans 16 residues. This CDR3 reads CASSRQGFANTGELFF. Here the CDR3 DNA reads TGTGCCAGCAGCCGTCAGGGATTCGCGAACACCGGGGAGCTGTTTTTT. Supplemented by reference TRBV11-2 and TRBJ2-2, the full variable domain reads EAGVAQSPRYKIIEKRQSVAFWCNPISGHATLYWYQQILGQGPKLLIQFQNNGVVDDSQLPKDRFSAERLKGVDSTLKIQPAKLEDSAVYLCASSRQGFANTGELFFGEGSRLTVL.

V is TRBV7-3 and J is TRBJ2-1; TRBD2 matches 12 bases. This CDR3 is 15 amino acids long. Germline lookup yields CDR1 SGHTA and CDR2 FQGTGA. With V trimmed by 2 bases and J by 7 bases, 3 bases remained unmatched. The DNA of the CDR3 is TGTGCCAGCAGCTTACTAGCGGGAGGGCCAAATGAGCAGTTCTTC. It translates to CASSLLAGGPNEQFF.

A few counts support this clonotype. The CDR3: CASSLGTGIYGYTF. The CDR3 nucleotides read TGTGCCAGCAGCCTTGGGACAGGGATCTATGGCTACACCTTC. V gene TRBV3-1 combines with J gene TRBJ1-2; 9 bases map to TRBD1. CDR3 length equals 14 residues. The germline V gene encodes CDR1 LGHDT and CDR2 YNNKEL (reference sequence). The trim removed 4 bases at V and 4 bases at J, leaving 4 bases unmatched.

The chain links TRBV5-1 to TRBJ2-7; 13 bases line up with TRBD2. V was clipped by 3 bases and J by 3 bases; unmatched bases: 3. CDR1 is SGHRS and CDR2 is YFSETQ in the germline V gene. This CDR3 comprises 15 residues. The CDR3 reads CASSWGLAGSYEQYF. Here the CDR3 DNA reads TGCGCCAGCAGCTGGGGACTAGCGGGGAGCTACGAGCAGTACTTC.

V and J are TRBV3-1 and TRBJ2-1; possible D gene TRBD2, 6 bases. Per the germline V gene, CDR1 is LGHDT and CDR2 is YNNKEL (reference sequence). This CDR3 has 15 residues. The V and J ends lost 2 bases and 7 bases respectively, with 15 bases between them. CDR3 sequence (DNA): TGTGCCAGCAGCCAACCTGGGCTAGCGACGAATGAGCAGTTCTTC. Protein: CASSQPGLATNEQFF.

The genes are TRBV6-1 and TRBJ1-2; D might be TRBD1 (5 bases). The germline V gene has CDR1 MNHNS and CDR2 SASEGT. This CDR3 is built from 14 residues. V was pared by 8 bases and J by 8 bases, with 21 bases between. The DNA of the CDR3 is TGTGCCAGCTGTCCACTTTCGGGGGTTGAGGGCTACACCTTC. As protein: CASCPLSGVEGYTF.

This clonotype occurred once. The chain links TRBV6-6 to TRBJ2-5; D gene unclear. Germline lookup yields CDR1 MNHNY and CDR2 SVGAGI (reference sequence). CDR3 length equals 14 residues. Trimming left V 4 bases short and J 0 bases short, with 9 bases between. The CDR3 DNA reads as TGTGCCAGCAGTTCCGCCCAAGACCAAGAGACCCAGTACTTC. Its protein product is CASSSAQDQETQYF.

The chain links TRBV3-1 to TRBJ2-4, with 12 nucleotides matching TRBD2. The CDR3 totals 15 residues. The germline gives CDR1 LGHDT, CDR2 YNNKEL (reference sequence). V was clipped by 5 bases and J by 6 bases; unmatched bases: 5. CDR3 nucleotides: TGTGCCAGCAGCAGACTAGCGGGAGAACTAAACATTCAGTACTTC. This codes for CASSRLAGELNIQYF.

The chain couples TRBV6-5 to TRBJ2-1, with D possibly being TRBD2 (5 bases). The V end was cut by 6 bases, the J end by 4 bases, with 7 bases between. This CDR3 region has 12 residues. From germline, CDR1 is MNHEY and CDR2 SVGAGI. CDR3 sequence: CASRGLYNEQFF. The CDR3 nucleotides read TGTGCCAGCAGAGGACTGTACAATGAGCAGTTCTTC.

The chain is built from TRBV2 and TRBJ2-4; D might be TRBD2 (5 bases). CDR3 length equals 13 residues. The germline V gene encodes CDR1 SNHLY and CDR2 FYNNEI. V dropped 11 bases and J dropped 3 bases, with 14 bases sitting between them. The CDR3 region has the DNA TGTGCCTCCTCCGCGGAGGTCAAAAACATTCAGTACTTC. It specifies CASSAEVKNIQYF.

This sequence joins TRBV7-2 and TRBJ2-1; D may be TRBD2 (8 bases). V shed 5 bases and J shed 6 bases, with 20 bases lying between them. This CDR3 is built from 16 residues. Germline-derived CDR1 and CDR2 are SGHTA and FQGNSA. CDR3 sequence (DNA): TGTGCCAGCAGCCTTCGAGGGGGCGGGAGGCTCAATGAGCAGTTCTTC. Translation gives CASSLRGGGRLNEQFF. Full variable domain (outside the CDR3, taken from reference TRBV7-2 and TRBJ2-1): GAGVSQSPSNKVTEKGKDVELRCDPISGHTALYWYRQSLGQGLEFLIYFQGNSAPDKSGLPSDRFSAERTGGSVSTLTIQRTQQEDSAVYLCASSLRGGGRLNEQFFGPGTRLTVL.